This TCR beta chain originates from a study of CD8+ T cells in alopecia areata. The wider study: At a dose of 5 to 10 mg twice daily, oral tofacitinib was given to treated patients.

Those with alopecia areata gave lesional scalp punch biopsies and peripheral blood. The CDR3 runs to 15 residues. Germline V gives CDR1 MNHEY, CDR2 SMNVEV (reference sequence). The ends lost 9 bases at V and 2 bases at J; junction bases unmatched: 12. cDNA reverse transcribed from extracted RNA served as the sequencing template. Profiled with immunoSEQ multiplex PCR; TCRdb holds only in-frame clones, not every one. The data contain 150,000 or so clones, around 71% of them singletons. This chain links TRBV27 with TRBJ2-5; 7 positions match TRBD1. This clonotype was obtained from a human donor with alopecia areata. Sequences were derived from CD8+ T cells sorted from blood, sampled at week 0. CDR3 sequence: CASSLRDREQETQYF. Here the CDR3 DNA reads TGTGCCAGTTCGCTCCGGGACAGAGAACAAGAGACCCAGTACTTC.